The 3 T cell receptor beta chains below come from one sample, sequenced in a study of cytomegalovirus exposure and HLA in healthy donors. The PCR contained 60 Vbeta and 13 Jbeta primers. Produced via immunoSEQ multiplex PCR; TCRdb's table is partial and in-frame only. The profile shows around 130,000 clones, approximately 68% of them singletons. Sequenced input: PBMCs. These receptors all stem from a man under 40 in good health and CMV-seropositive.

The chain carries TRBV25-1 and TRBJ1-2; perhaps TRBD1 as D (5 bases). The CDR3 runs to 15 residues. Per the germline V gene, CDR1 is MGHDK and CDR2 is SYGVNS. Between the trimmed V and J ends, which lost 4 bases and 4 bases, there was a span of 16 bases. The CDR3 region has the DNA TGTGCCAGCAGTGCAAGACAGCGGGCTGGCTATGGCTACACCTTC. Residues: CASSARQRAGYGYTF.

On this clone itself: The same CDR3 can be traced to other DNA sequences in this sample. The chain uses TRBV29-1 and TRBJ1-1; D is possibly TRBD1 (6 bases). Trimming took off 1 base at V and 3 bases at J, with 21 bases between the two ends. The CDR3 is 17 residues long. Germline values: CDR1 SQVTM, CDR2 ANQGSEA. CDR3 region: CSVEGGTGSRRDTEAFF. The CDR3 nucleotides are TGCAGCGTTGAAGGGGGCACAGGGTCACGTCGAGACACTGAAGCTTTCTTT.

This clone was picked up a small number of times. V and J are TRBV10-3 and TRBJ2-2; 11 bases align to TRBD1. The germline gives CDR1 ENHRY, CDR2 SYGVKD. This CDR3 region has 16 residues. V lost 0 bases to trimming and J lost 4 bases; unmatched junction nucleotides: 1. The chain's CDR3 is CAISESGTGGTGELFF. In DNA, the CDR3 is TGTGCCATCAGTGAGTCGGGGACAGGGGGCACCGGGGAGCTGTTTTTT.